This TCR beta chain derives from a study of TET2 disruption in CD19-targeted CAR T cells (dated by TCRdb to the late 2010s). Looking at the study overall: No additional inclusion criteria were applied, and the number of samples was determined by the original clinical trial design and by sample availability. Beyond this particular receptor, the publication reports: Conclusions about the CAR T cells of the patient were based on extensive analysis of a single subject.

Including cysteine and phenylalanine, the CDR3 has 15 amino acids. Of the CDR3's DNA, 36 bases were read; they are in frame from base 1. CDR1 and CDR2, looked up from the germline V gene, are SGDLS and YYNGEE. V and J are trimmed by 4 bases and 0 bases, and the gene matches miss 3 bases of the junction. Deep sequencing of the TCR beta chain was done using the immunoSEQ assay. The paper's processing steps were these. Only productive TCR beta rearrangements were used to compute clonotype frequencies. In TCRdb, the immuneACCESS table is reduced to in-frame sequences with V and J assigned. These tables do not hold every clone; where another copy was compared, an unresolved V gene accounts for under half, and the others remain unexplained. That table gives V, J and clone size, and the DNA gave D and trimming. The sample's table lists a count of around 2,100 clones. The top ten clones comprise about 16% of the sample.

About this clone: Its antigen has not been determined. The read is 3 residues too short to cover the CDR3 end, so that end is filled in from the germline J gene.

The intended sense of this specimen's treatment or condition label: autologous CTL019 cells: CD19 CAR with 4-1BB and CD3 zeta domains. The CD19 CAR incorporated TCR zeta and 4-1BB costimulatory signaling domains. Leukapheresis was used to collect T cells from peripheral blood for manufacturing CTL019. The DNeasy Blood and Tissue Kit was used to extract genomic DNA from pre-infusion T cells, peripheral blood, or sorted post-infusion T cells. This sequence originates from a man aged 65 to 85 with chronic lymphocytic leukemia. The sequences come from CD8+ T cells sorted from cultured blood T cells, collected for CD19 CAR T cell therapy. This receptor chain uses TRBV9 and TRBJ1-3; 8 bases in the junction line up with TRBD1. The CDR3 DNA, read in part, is TGTGCCAGCAGCCTGACAGGGGCCTCTGGAAACACC. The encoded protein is CASSLTGASGNT. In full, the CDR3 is CASSLTGASGNTIYF. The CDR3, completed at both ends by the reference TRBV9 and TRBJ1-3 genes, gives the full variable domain DSGVTQTPKHLITATGQRVTLRCSPRSGDLSVYWYQQSLDQGLQFLIQYYNGEERAKGNILERFSAQQFPDLHSELNLSSLELGDSALYFCASSLTGASGNTIYFGEGSWLTVV.